This entry is about one T cell receptor (beta chain). What it binds is unknown. TCR beta VDJ and CDR3 were profiled, and genomic DNA was the template. TCRdb called the reads again in MiXCR, with one record for every CDR3 protein. The repertoire holds approximately 200,000 distinct CDR3 sequences, with 64% as singletons. This sample is drawn from a study of CD8+CD57+ T cells in acquired aplastic anemia. Study information: 3.2 ug was the average amount of DNA from sorted CD4+ and CD8+ cells.

Study-level results: Between the patient and control groups, CD8+ Simpson's diversity did not differ significantly.

Germline V gives CDR1 SQVTM, CDR2 ANQGSEA. V shed 4 bases and J 0 bases; nucleotides not matched to a gene: 4. This CDR3 region has 14 residues. Sequences were obtained from sorted CD4+, CD8+, or CD8+CD57+ T cells (not recorded which) from PBMCs. The receptor was derived from a human donor with severe aplastic anemia or a healthy control (not recorded which). The chain combines TRBV29-1 with TRBJ1-1, with 8 positions matching TRBD1. In nucleotides, the CDR3 is TGCAGCGTTGCCGCAGGGGGCCTGAACACTGAAGCTTTCTTT. Translating gives CSVAAGGLNTEAFF.